Below are 25 T cell receptor beta chains sequenced from a single sample in a study of radiotherapy plus CTLA-4 blockade in lung cancer. Clones were read by immunoSEQ multiplex PCR, and TCRdb kept only the in-frame ones, dropping some. The table has more than 75,000 clones, roughly 74% seen once. Here the sequenced sample was peripheral blood, taken from a patient treated with radiotherapy plus ipilimumab. The receptor source for this set is a human donor with non-small cell lung cancer who had a partial response to radiotherapy plus ipilimumab. Some clones in this sample may be carry-over from other donors' samples.

In its sample, this clone was seen once. This sequence joins TRBV5-1 and TRBJ2-2, with 9 nucleotides matching TRBD2. The trim removed 4 bases at V and 5 bases at J, leaving 9 bases unmatched. The CDR3 consists of 16 residues. The V gene's germline CDR1 is SGHRS and CDR2 YFSETQ. The CDR3: CASSPRTSAGTGELFF. The CDR3 region has the DNA TGCGCCAGCAGCCCCCGGACTAGCGCGGGTACCGGGGAGCTGTTTTTT.

This chain connects TRBV6-1 to TRBJ1-4; D gene uncertain. V was clipped by 6 bases and J by 10 bases, with 21 bases between them. The CDR3 length is 15 residues. Germline CDR1 reads MNHNS; CDR2 reads SASEGT. CDR3 bases: TGTGCCAGCAGCGGCGATTTGGCGGGGATGGGAAAACTGTTTTTT. Translated, it gives CASSGDLAGMGKLFF.

The chain employs TRBV6-6 and TRBJ1-2; 7 bases agree with TRBD1. Germline V gene data show CDR1 as MNHNY and CDR2 as SVGAGI (reference sequence). The CDR3 has 13 residues. V was pared by 5 bases and J by 8 bases, with 8 bases of the junction left unmatched. Here the CDR3 reads CASSPDRDGGYTF. The CDR3, as DNA: TGTGCCAGCAGTCCCGACAGGGATGGAGGCTACACCTTC.

The chain uses TRBV21-1 and TRBJ2-7; the DNA was not compared with TRBD1, the D call given in the table. TRBV21-1 constitutes a pseudogene. The CDR3 length is 14 residues. The CDR3 reads CASSKVDISYEQYF. CDR3 nucleotide sequence: TGTGCCAGCAGCAAAGTCGACATTTCCTACGAGCAGTACTTC.

This chain joins TRBV7-9 and TRBJ1-1; D possibly corresponds to TRBD1 (5 bases). V shed 1 base and J shed 7 bases, with 13 bases lying between them. The CDR3 is 14 amino acids. The germline CDR1 and CDR2 sequences are SEHNR and FQNEAQ (reference sequence). The CDR3 protein is CASSLDVTQGEAFF. The CDR3 bases are TGTGCCAGCAGCTTAGACGTAACGCAGGGTGAAGCTTTCTTT.

This rearrangement joins TRBV18 to TRBJ1-5; no definite D call. CDR1 and CDR2 from the germline V gene are KGHSH and LQKENI. This CDR3 is 14 amino acids long. V lost 2 bases, J lost 2 bases, and 7 bases lay in between. CDR3 sequence (DNA): TGTGCCAGCTCACCAATAGATGGCAATCAGCCCCAGCATTTT. This gives the protein CASSPIDGNQPQHF. The complete variable domain, with remaining parts taken from reference TRBV18 and TRBJ1-5, reads NAGVMQNPRHLVRRRGQEARLRCSPMKGHSHVYWYRQLPEEGLKFMVYLQKENIIDESGMPKERFSAEFPKEGPSILRIQQVVRGDSAAYFCASSPIDGNQPQHFGDGTRLSIL.

The J gene is TRBJ2-7, the V gene TRBV6-1, with D maybe TRBD1 (6 bases). Germline V gene data show CDR1 as MNHNS and CDR2 as SASEGT. The ends were cut back, 5 bases at V and 3 bases at J, with 14 bases in the middle. The length of the CDR3 is 14 residues. CDR3: CASSKDRWGYEQYF. The DNA of the CDR3 is TGTGCCAGCAGTAAGGACAGATGGGGCTACGAGCAGTACTTC.

The chain has TRBV6-6 and TRBJ1-1; possible D gene TRBD1, 5 bases. This CDR3 region has 14 residues. Germline-derived CDR1 and CDR2 are MNHNY and SVGAGI (reference sequence). Trimming left V 2 bases short and J 4 bases short, with 11 bases between. CDR3 nucleotides: TGTGCCAGCAGTTACGAGGGGCGGGGCACTGAAGCTTTCTTT. Translating it yields CASSYEGRGTEAFF.

J is TRBJ1-5 and V is TRBV6-4; D may be TRBD1 (5 bases). V was trimmed by 8 bases and J by 3 bases, leaving 23 bases between them. The CDR3 has 17 residues. Germline CDR1 reads MRHNA; CDR2 reads SNTAGT. The CDR3 loop is CASGNNKTDMNNQPQHF. The CDR3 DNA reads TGTGCCAGCGGAAATAATAAGACAGATATGAACAATCAGCCCCAGCATTTT.

There are a few counts of this clone. The chain recombines TRBV9 with TRBJ2-5; 8 bases agree with TRBD1. CDR3 size: 15 residues. V lost 0 bases to trimming and J lost 2 bases; unmatched junction nucleotides: 3. Germline CDR1 is SGDLS and CDR2 is YYNGEE. The CDR3 loop reads CASSVARTGQETQYF. CDR3 DNA: TGTGCCAGCAGCGTAGCAAGGACAGGGCAAGAGACCCAGTACTTC.

The gene calls are TRBV19 and TRBJ2-4; 7 bases fit TRBD2. Germline V gene sequence: CDR1 LNHDA, CDR2 SQIVND (reference sequence). CDR3 length equals 16 residues. V was pared by 3 bases and J by 3 bases, with 8 bases of the junction left unmatched. The CDR3, as DNA: TGTGCCAGTAGTATGACGGCGGGAGTGGGCAAAAACATTCAGTACTTC. Amino acid sequence: CASSMTAGVGKNIQYF.

This clone has just a few counts. The chain uses TRBV2 and TRBJ2-7; 7 bases fit TRBD1. The ends lost 6 bases at V and 2 bases at J; junction bases unmatched: 4. CDR1 and CDR2 from the germline V gene are SNHLY and FYNNEI. This CDR3 is built from 13 residues. The CDR3 nucleotides are TGTGCCAGCAGCCGGGACAGAGCCTACGAGCAGTACTTC. Translated, it gives CASSRDRAYEQYF.

CDR3 amino acids: CASKNRWLESPQHF. CDR3 coding DNA: TGTGCCAGCAAAAACAGGTGGTTAGAGTCGCCCCAGCATTTT. The V and J genes are TRBV2 and TRBJ1-5, with a tentative D call TRBD1 (5 bases). The CDR3 length is 14 residues. V was pared by 7 bases and J by 9 bases, with 19 bases between. The germline V gene has CDR1 SNHLY and CDR2 FYNNEI.

This sequence joins TRBV7-9 and TRBJ1-6, with D possibly matching TRBD1 (6 bases). Trimming removed 3 bases from V and 7 bases from J, with 10 bases in between. Germline V gives CDR1 SEHNR, CDR2 FQNEAQ (reference sequence). The CDR3 covers 14 residues. Here the CDR3 DNA reads TGTGCCAGCAGCTTGGGGGCATCCAATTCACCCCTCCACTTT. Amino acid sequence: CASSLGASNSPLHF.

The chain employs TRBV19 and TRBJ2-1; 9 nucleotides agree with TRBD2. The germline gives CDR1 LNHDA, CDR2 SQIVND (reference sequence). This CDR3 has 14 amino acids. V was clipped by 9 bases and J by 4 bases; unmatched bases: 7. The CDR3 sequence is CASKLAGQYNEQFF. The DNA of the CDR3 is TGTGCCAGCAAACTAGCGGGTCAGTACAATGAGCAGTTCTTC.

The J gene is TRBJ1-3, the V gene TRBV28, with TRBD1 matching 7 bases. J gave up 7 bases and V 6 bases, and 12 bases lay outside the gene matches. Germline assignment: CDR1 MDHEN and CDR2 SYDVKM. This CDR3 has 15 residues. CDR3 protein: CASSRTTGSGNTIYF. The CDR3 bases are TGTGCCAGCAGCAGGACGACAGGGAGCGGGAACACCATATATTTT.

The rearrangement uses TRBV6-1 and TRBJ2-5, with 10 bases lining up with TRBD1. The end of the DNA aligns better with TRBJ2-7, so the J call may be wrong. The CDR3 contains 15 residues. Per germline, CDR1 MNHNS and CDR2 SASEGT. CDR3 loop: CASTPGQGIYYEQYF. The CDR3 nucleotides are TGTGCCAGCACCCCGGGACAGGGGATTTACTACGAGCAGTACTTC.

This rearrangement joins TRBV6-5 to TRBJ1-2, with D unresolved. The CDR3 is made up of 13 amino acids. V was trimmed by 6 bases and J by 1 base, leaving 9 bases between them. The germline V gene encodes CDR1 MNHEY and CDR2 SVGAGI. The CDR3, as DNA: TGTGCCAGCAGGCCGACGGGTAACTATGGCTACACCTTC. It encodes CASRPTGNYGYTF.

This chain uses TRBV7-6 with TRBJ1-1; a possible D gene is TRBD1 (5 bases). Germline V gene data show CDR1 as SGHVS and CDR2 as FNYEAQ. The CDR3 loop spans 15 amino acids. V shed 2 bases and J shed 0 bases, with 10 bases lying between them. The DNA of the CDR3 is TGTGCCAGCAGCTTATCTGGGGGGTTGAACACTGAAGCTTTCTTT. Its translation is CASSLSGGLNTEAFF.

The chain couples TRBV6-1 to TRBJ2-3, with D perhaps TRBD1 (5 bases). Germline V CDR1 and CDR2: MNHNS, SASEGT. V gave up 2 bases and J gave up 2 bases, with 11 bases separating them. This CDR3 has 15 amino acids. For the CDR3, the DNA is TGTGCCAGCAGTGAAAGAGACAGTGACACAGATACGCAGTATTTT. Its protein product is CASSERDSDTDTQYF.

This clone was picked up one time. V and J are TRBV7-2 and TRBJ2-7; D ambiguous. Germline V gives CDR1 SGHTA, CDR2 FQGNSA. The CDR3 is made up of 15 amino acids. Trimming stripped 5 bases from V and 4 bases from J, with 18 bases between. CDR3 DNA: TGTGCCAGCAGCCCCCGCGCGTGGTCTCGGTACGAGCAGTACTTC. Its translation is CASSPRAWSRYEQYF.

This chain uses TRBV4-2 with TRBJ1-6, with 8 bases matching TRBD1. The CDR3 totals 12 residues. Germline loops: CDR1 LGHNA, CDR2 YNFKEQ. The CDR3 DNA reads TGTGCATCCGGGACAGGCAATTCACCCCTCCACTTT. This sequence encodes CASGTGNSPLHF.

V gene TRBV29-1 combines with J gene TRBJ1-3; D not certain. V was cut by 5 bases and J by 0 bases, with 8 bases left in between. The germline CDR1 and CDR2 sequences are SQVTM and ANQGSEA. The CDR3 has 13 amino acids. CDR3 sequence: CSVPSPSGNTIYF. In nucleotides, the CDR3 is TGCAGCGTTCCGAGTCCCTCTGGAAACACCATATATTTT.

The chain is built from TRBV19 and TRBJ1-2, with D perhaps matching TRBD1 (5 bases). The CDR3 contains 14 residues. Germline V lookup: CDR1 LNHDA, CDR2 SQIVND (reference sequence). Trimming cost V 3 bases and J 7 bases, with 15 bases left between them. The CDR3 protein is CASSMGRLQGGYTF. The CDR3 coding sequence is TGTGCCAGTAGTATGGGCCGCCTCCAGGGTGGCTACACCTTC. The variable domain in full, with the rest retrieved from reference TRBV19 and TRBJ1-2, is DGGITQSPKYLFRKEGQNVTLSCEQNLNHDAMYWYRQDPGQGLRLIYYSQIVNDFQKGDIAEGYSVSREKKESFPLTVTSAQKNPTAFYLCASSMGRLQGGYTFGSGTRLTVV.

This chain connects TRBV11-2 to TRBJ2-7; 7 nucleotides align to TRBD1. Germline trimming cut 4 bases from V and 0 bases from J; bases unmatched to any gene: 6. This CDR3 contains 15 residues. The V gene's germline CDR1 is SGHAT and CDR2 FQNNGV. CDR3 in amino acids: CASSSNRDSSYEQYF. The CDR3 coding sequence is TGTGCCAGCAGCTCAAACCGGGACAGCTCCTACGAGCAGTACTTC.